The source of this T cell receptor (beta chain) is a study of shared clonotypes between healthy human individuals. Overall study context: Plates per donor: three CD4 naive, three CD4 memory, two CD8 naive, one CD8 memory.

Assay used: immunoSEQ multiplex PCR; TCRdb lists only in-frame clones, some missing. The sample lists roughly 2 million clones, approximately 94% occurring once. Trimming took off 4 bases at V and 10 bases at J, with 13 bases between the two ends. The CDR3 extends over 12 amino acids. CDR1 is SGHDT, CDR2 YYEEEE, per germline. The study, taken as a whole, reports: The authors sampled blood alone, and tissue repertoires likely differ.

Turning to this clone: Its target is not known.

Naive-designated CD8 cells lacked CD45RO, were positively enriched for CCR7, and omitted terminally differentiated effector memory CD45RA+ cells. Sequences were obtained from naive CD8+ T cells sorted from blood. This receptor was identified in a man aged 18-30 years in good health. The chain uses TRBV5-6 and TRBJ2-3; no clear D. The CDR3 is CASSLLVEPQYF. Written as DNA, the CDR3 is TGTGCCAGCAGCCTCCTGGTGGAGCCGCAGTATTTT.